Each of the 15 T cell receptor beta chains below was sequenced from the same sample in a study of long-term antiretroviral therapy in people with HIV. A v3.0 immunoSEQ assay was performed at survey level. The repertoire was sequenced with immunoSEQ multiplex PCR; TCRdb's copy has only in-frame clones and lacks some. This repertoire shows roughly 12,000 clones, around 76% found once; its top ten account for about 18%. The sequencing here drew on unsorted PBMCs, taken around 8.1 years after starting antiretroviral therapy. Receptor source: a middle-aged man with HIV.

This clone was seen just once. The chain carries TRBV19 and TRBJ1-5; 9 bases agree with TRBD1. The V gene end was trimmed by 6 bases and the J gene end by 7 bases; junction bases not matched to a gene: 1. Germline CDR1 LNHDA, CDR2 SQIVND (reference sequence). The CDR3 runs 12 residues. CDR3 sequence reads: CASRTGGQPQHF. The CDR3 region has the DNA TGTGCCAGTAGGACAGGGGGACAGCCCCAGCATTTT.

The chain combines TRBV7-3 with TRBJ2-1, with D perhaps matching TRBD2 (5 bases). This CDR3 contains 13 residues. The ends were cut back, 3 bases at V and 6 bases at J, with 9 bases in the middle. The V gene's germline CDR1 is SGHTA and CDR2 FQGTGA. The CDR3 DNA is TGTGCCAGCAGCTTCTACGCGGGCAATGAGCAGTTCTTC. Its translation: CASSFYAGNEQFF. The complete variable domain, with remaining parts taken from reference TRBV7-3 and TRBJ2-1, reads GAGVSQTPSNKVTEKGKYVELRCDPISGHTALYWYRQSLGQGPEFLIYFQGTGAADDSGLPNDRFFAVRPEGSVSTLKIQRTERGDSAVYLCASSFYAGNEQFFGPGTRLTVL.

V is TRBV5-1 and J is TRBJ2-7; D ambiguous. Germline V gene lookup returns CDR1 SGHRS and CDR2 YFSETQ. Trimming removed 2 bases at V and 4 bases at J, with 10 bases between. The CDR3 is made up of 13 amino acids. Here the CDR3 DNA reads TGCGCCAGCAGCTTTGGCACCAGGTACGAGCAGTACTTC. It is translated as CASSFGTRYEQYF. The complete variable domain, with remaining parts taken from reference TRBV5-1 and TRBJ2-7, reads KAGVTQTPRYLIKTRGQQVTLSCSPISGHRSVSWYQQTPGQGLQFLFEYFSETQRNKGNFPGRFSGRQFSNSRSEMNVSTLELGDSALYLCASSFGTRYEQYFGPGTRLTVT.

The chain couples TRBV19 to TRBJ2-7; tentatively, D is TRBD2 (5 bases). Germline loops: CDR1 LNHDA, CDR2 SQIVND (reference sequence). V lost 5 bases to trimming and J lost 6 bases, with 23 bases between them. This CDR3 has 16 residues. The CDR3 spells CASSHLPGVLQAEQYF. DNA of the CDR3: TGTGCCAGTAGTCATCTACCCGGGGTCCTCCAAGCCGAGCAGTACTTC.

This clone was detected once. This chain uses TRBV6-6 with TRBJ1-4; TRBD1 might be the D (5 bases). The V and J ends lost 2 bases and 7 bases respectively, with 5 bases between them. This CDR3 region has 12 residues. Germline CDR1 MNHNY, CDR2 SVGAGI (reference sequence). The CDR3 protein is CASSYGGEKLFF. The CDR3 nucleotides are TGTGCCAGCAGTTACGGGGGTGAAAAACTGTTTTTT.

This chain connects TRBV10-3 to TRBJ2-7; 8 bases align to TRBD1. V lost 8 bases to trimming and J lost 5 bases; unmatched junction nucleotides: 8. CDR3 length: 13 amino acids. The germline gives CDR1 ENHRY, CDR2 SYGVKD. CDR3 coding DNA: TGTGCCATCGCCCCTCGGACAGGGAACGAGCAGTACTTC. Protein: CAIAPRTGNEQYF.

The CDR3 is CASRGATDAGGSTDTQYF. The CDR3 DNA is TGTGCCAGCAGAGGGGCCACCGACGCGGGGGGGTCCACAGATACGCAGTATTTT. The chain uses TRBV2 and TRBJ2-3; 9 bases are shared with TRBD2. V dropped 6 bases and J dropped 2; count of bases not matched to a gene: 15. The CDR3 is 18 amino acids. Germline V lookup: CDR1 SNHLY, CDR2 FYNNEI.

CDR3 loop: CASSPGRGAYEQYF. The CDR3 nucleotides read TGTGCCAGCAGCCCGGGACGGGGCGCCTACGAGCAGTACTTC. The chain employs TRBV5-4 and TRBJ2-7; perhaps D is TRBD1 or TRBD2 (5 bases each). V was shortened by 4 bases and J by 2 bases, with 13 bases between the two germline ends. The germline V gene encodes CDR1 SGHNT and CDR2 YYREEE (reference sequence). The CDR3 is made up of 14 amino acids.

The chain employs TRBV27 and TRBJ2-7; 9 positions match TRBD2. V dropped 6 bases and J dropped 6; count of bases not matched to a gene: 6. The germline CDR1 and CDR2 sequences are MNHEY and SMNVEV (reference sequence). The CDR3 is made up of 13 amino acids. CDR3: CASSFTSGREQYF. The CDR3, as DNA: TGTGCCAGCAGCTTTACTAGCGGGCGCGAGCAGTACTTC.

The chain combines TRBV7-2 with TRBJ1-1; D is uncertain. V was cut by 4 bases and J by 4 bases, with 10 bases left in between. Germline lookup yields CDR1 SGHTA and CDR2 FQGNSA. This CDR3 is built from 13 residues. The CDR3 DNA reads as TGTGCCAGCAGCTCTTACGGAGGCACTGAAGCTTTCTTT. This translates into CASSSYGGTEAFF.

V is TRBV4-1 and J is TRBJ2-5; D ambiguous. CDR3 length equals 12 residues. Germline V gives CDR1 MGHRA, CDR2 YSYEKL. V dropped 0 bases and J dropped 4 bases, with 3 bases sitting between them. The CDR3 region is CASSQEGETQYF. The CDR3 DNA reads as TGCGCCAGCAGCCAAGAGGGAGAGACCCAGTACTTC.

The genes are TRBV13 and TRBJ2-4, with D tentatively TRBD2 (5 bases). The CDR3 is 14 amino acids. V was pared by 3 bases and J by 8 bases, with 14 bases between. Germline V gene lookup returns CDR1 PRHDT and CDR2 FYEKMQ (reference sequence). Written as DNA, the CDR3 is TGTGCCAGCAGCTTGGAAGGGAAGGGAGACATTCAGTACTTC. Translation gives CASSLEGKGDIQYF.

This chain links TRBV6-5 with TRBJ2-7; 9 nucleotides match TRBD1. This CDR3 has 15 residues. The junction had 9 bases not matched to a gene; V was cut back by 5 bases and J by 4 bases. CDR1 and CDR2 from the germline V gene are MNHEY and SVGAGI. The chain's CDR3 is CASSPTPGQGYEQYF. The CDR3 bases are TGTGCCAGCAGTCCAACCCCGGGACAGGGATACGAGCAGTACTTC.

The CDR3 region is CASSWLGVNTEAFF. The CDR3 nucleotides read TGCGCCAGCAGTTGGCTCGGGGTGAACACTGAAGCTTTCTTT. The chain is built from TRBV5-1 and TRBJ1-1; the D is unclear. CDR1 SGHRS and CDR2 YFSETQ come from the germline V gene. The CDR3 sequence is 14 residues long. Trimming took 5 bases from V and 0 from J, leaving 11 bases between them.

This chain links TRBV7-9 with TRBJ1-1; 9 bases fit TRBD1. The CDR3 covers 14 residues. Trimming cost V 1 base and J 5 bases; bases outside gene matches: 2. Looked up from germline, CDR1 is SEHNR and CDR2 is FQNEAQ (reference sequence). CDR3 nucleotides: TGTGCCAGCAGCTTAGGAGGACAGGGGACTGAAGCTTTCTTT. Protein sequence: CASSLGGQGTEAFF.